What follows are 9 T cell receptor beta chains derived from one specimen sequenced in a study of T-cell memory formation after mild COVID-19. One entry per CDR3 protein results from TCRdb running MiXCR on the 5' RACE reads. The sample has approximately 250,000 distinct CDR3 sequences; less than 20% are singletons. Sequenced material: PBMCs or a T cell subset sorted from them (not recorded which). These receptors originate from an adult woman who had mild COVID-19 (a few samples of this study predate the infection). Cell type and time point are not known.

This clonotype was counted only a few times. The chain recombines TRBV12-3 or TRBV12-4 with TRBJ2-3; the D gene is possibly TRBD2 (5 bases). Trimming took 7 bases from V and 5 from J, leaving 7 bases between them. This CDR3 has 11 amino acids. The CDR3 loop is CASTRGDTQYF. The CDR3, as DNA: TGTGCCAGCACCCGGGGAGATACGCAGTATTTT.

This sequence joins TRBV5-1 and TRBJ2-1; TRBD1 matches at 7 bases. Germline CDR1 SGHRS, CDR2 YFSETQ. J gave up 2 bases and V 4 bases, and 3 bases lay outside the gene matches. The CDR3 is 14 amino acids. The CDR3 DNA reads TGCGCCAGCAGCCGGGACAGCCCCTACAATGAGCAGTTCTTC. Translation gives CASSRDSPYNEQFF.

This rearrangement joins TRBV7-9 to TRBJ1-5; 7 bases align to TRBD1. CDR3 length: 13 amino acids. Trimming removed 7 bases from V and 4 bases from J; junction bases left unmatched: 4. Germline V gene data show CDR1 as SEHNR and CDR2 as FQNEAQ (reference sequence). DNA for the CDR3: TGTGCCAGCACCCGGGACAGAAATCAGCCCCAGCATTTT. Its translation: CASTRDRNQPQHF. The full variable domain, rest sourced from reference TRBV7-9 and TRBJ1-5, is DTGVSQNPRHKITKRGQNVTFRCDPISEHNRLYWYRQTLGQGPEFLTYFQNEAQLEKSRLLSDRFSAERPKGSFSTLEIQRTEQGDSAMYLCASTRDRNQPQHFGDGTRLSIL.

The chain uses TRBV5-6 and TRBJ2-7; D possibly corresponds to TRBD1 (5 bases). From germline, CDR1 is SGHDT and CDR2 YYEEEE. This CDR3 is 13 amino acids long. V gave up 1 base and J gave up 7 bases, with 12 bases separating them. CDR3 sequence reads: CASSLPWTKEQYF. As DNA, the CDR3 is TGTGCCAGCAGCTTGCCCTGGACAAAGGAGCAGTACTTC.

This clonotype was seen many times. V gene TRBV5-1 combines with J gene TRBJ1-1, with D possibly being TRBD1 (5 bases). The CDR3 spans 16 residues. Trimming left V 0 bases short and J 4 bases short, with 16 bases between. Germline V gene lookup returns CDR1 SGHRS and CDR2 YFSETQ. The CDR3 here is CASSLATQQVSTEAFF. Written as DNA, the CDR3 is TGCGCCAGCAGCTTGGCTACGCAACAGGTATCCACTGAAGCTTTCTTT.

The chain is built from TRBV18 and TRBJ2-3; TRBD1 is a possible D gene (5 bases). The V end lost 3 bases, the J end lost 3 bases, and 13 bases lay between the germline ends. Germline CDR1 is KGHSH and CDR2 is LQKENI. The CDR3 runs 15 residues. The CDR3 loop reads CASSPSSRETDTQYF. The CDR3 nucleotides are TGTGCCAGCTCACCTTCTTCCAGGGAAACAGATACGCAGTATTTT. Together with reference TRBV18 and TRBJ2-3, the CDR3 gives the full variable domain: NAGVMQNPRHLVRRRGQEARLRCSPMKGHSHVYWYRQLPEEGLKFMVYLQKENIIDESGMPKERFSAEFPKEGPSILRIQQVVRGDSAAYFCASSPSSRETDTQYFGPGTRLTVL.

This clonotype was counted between two and nine times. The chain carries TRBV9 and TRBJ2-2; D is unclear. Germline loops: CDR1 SGDLS, CDR2 YYNGEE. The CDR3 sequence is 12 residues long. Between the trimmed V and J ends, which lost 5 bases and 7 bases, there was a span of 9 bases. CDR3 protein: CASRSDIGELFF. The DNA of the CDR3 is TGTGCCAGCAGGTCCGATATCGGGGAGCTGTTTTTT.

This clonotype showed up many times. This sequence joins TRBV5-6 and TRBJ2-4; 9 nucleotides match TRBD1. The germline gives CDR1 SGHDT, CDR2 YYEEEE. V gave up 4 bases and J gave up 7 bases; unmatched junction bases: 3. The CDR3 contains 13 residues. CDR3 amino acids: CASSPGTGNIQYF. As DNA, the CDR3 is TGTGCCAGCAGCCCCGGGACAGGGAACATTCAGTACTTC.

This clonotype appeared a few times. The chain has TRBV27 and TRBJ2-7; possibly TRBD1 for D (6 bases). The CDR3 extends over 15 amino acids. Germline assignment: CDR1 MNHEY and CDR2 SMNVEV (reference sequence). V lost 6 bases and J 0 bases, leaving 15 bases between the germline ends. For the CDR3, the DNA is TGTGCCAGCAGCGCGAGGGGGTGGGACTCCTACGAGCAGTACTTC. Its protein product is CASSARGWDSYEQYF.